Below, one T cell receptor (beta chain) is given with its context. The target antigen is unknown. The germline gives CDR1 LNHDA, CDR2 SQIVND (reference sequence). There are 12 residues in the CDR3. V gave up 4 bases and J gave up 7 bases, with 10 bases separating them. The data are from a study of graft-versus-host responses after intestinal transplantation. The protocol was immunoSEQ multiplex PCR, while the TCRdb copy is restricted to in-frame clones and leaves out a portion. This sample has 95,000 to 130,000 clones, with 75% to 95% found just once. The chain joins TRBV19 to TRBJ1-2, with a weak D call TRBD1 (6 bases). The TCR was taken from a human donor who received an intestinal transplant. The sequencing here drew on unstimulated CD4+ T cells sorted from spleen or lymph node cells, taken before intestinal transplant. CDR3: CASSRQGSGYTF. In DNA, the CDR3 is TGTGCCAGTAGTAGGCAGGGGTCTGGCTACACCTTC.